Below are 25 T cell receptor beta chains sequenced from a single sample in a study of CD8+ T cells in alopecia areata (dated by TCRdb to between 2018 and 2020). The method behind the library was the immunoSEQ multiplex PCR assay. To provide template for TCR sequencing, every sample had RNA extracted and reverse transcribed into cDNA. The table was pulled from immuneACCESS by TCRdb, which kept in-frame rearrangements only. Such tables lose some clones; where checked, under half of the loss comes from unresolved V genes, and the rest has no known cause. For this sample there are over 100,000 clones; more than 45% appear just once. Clones ranked in the top ten supply 0.46% of the sample. Explained via the paper, the time point label denotes: 4 weeks on oral tofacitinib. The treatment or condition label, read with the paper, signifies: oral pan-JAK inhibitor, 5-10 mg twice daily. The sample in question was CD4+ T cells sorted from blood, obtained at week 4, from a patient treated with tofacitinib. The receptor set was obtained from a human donor with alopecia areata.

The chain recombines TRBV29-1 with TRBJ1-2, with D possibly TRBD1 on 5 matching bases. The V end lost 2 bases, the J end lost 4 bases, and 20 bases lay between the germline ends. The CDR3 length is 16 residues. CDR1 and CDR2 (germline): SQVTM, ANQGSEA. CDR3 sequence (DNA): TGCAGCGTTGAACTACCGGGACGGATCGAAGGCTATGGCTACACCTTC. Translating it yields CSVELPGRIEGYGYTF.

This clone was found once. The gene calls are TRBV30 and TRBJ2-7; D unclear. Germline assignment: CDR1 GTSNPN and CDR2 SVGIG (reference sequence). V was pared by 0 bases and J by 4 bases, with 13 bases between. The CDR3 runs 14 residues. CDR3: CAWSVPYADYEQYF. DNA of the CDR3: TGTGCCTGGAGTGTACCTTACGCTGATTACGAGCAGTACTTC.

The chain employs TRBV5-1 and TRBJ2-7; D is possibly TRBD1 (6 bases). The CDR3 covers 13 residues. V was clipped by 0 bases and J by 4 bases, with 8 bases between them. The germline V gene has CDR1 SGHRS and CDR2 YFSETQ. The CDR3 DNA is TGCGCCAGCAGCTTGGACAGGGAGTACGAGCAGTACTTC. It yields the protein CASSLDREYEQYF.

V usage is TRBV5-1 and J usage is TRBJ1-2; no clear D gene. Germline V gene lookup returns CDR1 SGHRS and CDR2 YFSETQ. This CDR3 contains 13 residues. Deletions cut 3 bases from V and 5 bases from J, with 11 bases between. The CDR3 loop is CASSSTVEYGYTF. The DNA for the CDR3 is TGCGCCAGCAGCTCGACCGTAGAGTATGGCTACACCTTC.

This clone appeared once. V gene TRBV29-1 combines with J gene TRBJ1-1; D is unresolved. This CDR3 is 12 amino acids long. Trimming removed 3 bases at V and 4 bases at J, with 9 bases between. Germline V gene sequence: CDR1 SQVTM, CDR2 ANQGSEA. The CDR3 bases are TGCAGCGTTGAGGGAGCCTCCACTGAAGCTTTCTTT. This encodes CSVEGASTEAFF.

For the CDR3, the DNA is TGCGCCAGCAGAAGGGAGACAGGGCGCTTCGAGCAGTACTTC. Its protein product is CASRRETGRFEQYF. This chain connects TRBV5-1 to TRBJ2-7; TRBD1 aligns across 7 bases. V lost 5 bases and J lost 6; bases outside the gene matches: 11. The germline V gene encodes CDR1 SGHRS and CDR2 YFSETQ. This CDR3 is built from 14 residues. The variable domain in full, completed from reference TRBV5-1 and TRBJ2-7, reads KAGVTQTPRYLIKTRGQQVTLSCSPISGHRSVSWYQQTPGQGLQFLFEYFSETQRNKGNFPGRFSGRQFSNSRSEMNVSTLELGDSALYLCASRRETGRFEQYFGPGTRLTVT.

The rearrangement uses TRBV11-2 and TRBJ2-7; D is undetermined. CDR1 is SGHAT and CDR2 is FQNNGV in the germline V gene. The germline V and J ends were trimmed by 1 base and 4 bases, with 11 bases remaining between them. The CDR3 runs 14 residues. The DNA of the CDR3 is TGTGCCAGCAGCTTAGTTTTGTCCACGTACGAGCAGTACTTC. This translates into CASSLVLSTYEQYF.

This clone was picked up a small number of times. The chain recombines TRBV29-1 with TRBJ2-7; D may correspond to TRBD1 or TRBD2 (6 bases each). Germline CDR1 reads SQVTM; CDR2 reads ANQGSEA. Between the trimmed V and J ends, which lost 6 bases and 0 bases, there was a span of 12 bases. This CDR3 has 13 residues. The CDR3 DNA reads as TGCAGCGTGGGGGGACATCTCTCCTACGAGCAGTACTTC. This sequence encodes CSVGGHLSYEQYF.

The V call is TRBV14, the J call TRBJ1-1, with D unclear. Trimming pared 0 bases from V and 0 bases from J, leaving 11 bases between. CDR3 size: 16 residues. The V gene's germline CDR1 is SGHDN and CDR2 FVKESK. This CDR3 reads CASSQDLGRMNTEAFF. The CDR3 DNA sequence: TGTGCCAGCAGCCAAGATCTAGGACGGATGAACACTGAAGCTTTCTTT.

This clone was counted only a few times. J is TRBJ2-3 and V is TRBV29-1; TRBD1 aligns across 9 bases. J lost 6 bases, V lost 0 bases, and 7 bases had no gene match. The CDR3 length is 15 residues. Germline values: CDR1 SQVTM, CDR2 ANQGSEA. This CDR3 is CSVEDYGQGMDTQYF. DNA of the CDR3: TGCAGCGTTGAAGATTATGGACAGGGGATGGATACGCAGTATTTT.

This clone was seen a handful of times. The same CDR3 arises from other DNA sequences in this sample as well. The chain uses TRBV29-1 and TRBJ1-1; tentative D call: TRBD1 (5 bases). In germline, CDR1 is SQVTM, CDR2 ANQGSEA. The CDR3 covers 13 residues. Trimming removed 2 bases from V and 0 bases from J, with 7 bases in between. The CDR3 loop is CSVERQLNTEAFF. The DNA for the CDR3 is TGCAGCGTTGAAAGACAGCTGAACACTGAAGCTTTCTTT. Full variable domain (remainder filled in from reference TRBV29-1 and TRBJ1-1): SAVISQKPSRDICQRGTSLTIQCQVDSQVTMMFWYRQQPGQSLTLIATANQGSEATYESGFVIDKFPISRPNLTFSTLTVSNMSPEDSSIYLCSVERQLNTEAFFGQGTRLTVV.

This rearrangement joins TRBV30 to TRBJ2-3; 12 nucleotides align to TRBD2. V lost 1 base and J lost 4; bases outside the gene matches: 3. CDR1 is GTSNPN, CDR2 SVGIG, per germline (reference sequence). CDR3 size: 15 residues. The CDR3 here is CAWSALAGGSDTQYF. In nucleotides, the CDR3 is TGTGCCTGGAGTGCCCTAGCGGGAGGGTCAGATACGCAGTATTTT.

This clone showed up just a few times. The chain uses TRBV2 and TRBJ2-3, with unresolved D. V lost 10 bases and J 5 bases, leaving 13 bases between the germline ends. Germline CDR1 reads SNHLY; CDR2 reads FYNNEI. This CDR3 is built from 12 residues. In DNA, the CDR3 is TGTGCCACCTCAGCCGGGCAAGATACGCAGTATTTT. Protein sequence: CATSAGQDTQYF.

This clone turned up a few times. This chain links TRBV19 with TRBJ1-2; no clear D gene. This CDR3 has 13 amino acids. Germline lookup yields CDR1 LNHDA and CDR2 SQIVND (reference sequence). Deletions cut 3 bases from V and 4 bases from J, with 9 bases between. The CDR3 is CASSMQQTYGYTF. The DNA of the CDR3 is TGTGCCAGTAGTATGCAACAGACCTATGGCTACACCTTC.

This chain uses TRBV30 with TRBJ2-7; D unresolved. V lost 2 bases and J lost 2, with 1 base in between. CDR3 length: 10 residues. The germline gives CDR1 GTSNPN, CDR2 SVGIG (reference sequence). CDR3 loop: CAWSPYEQYF. CDR3 coding DNA: TGTGCCTGGAGTCCCTACGAGCAGTACTTC.

The chain joins TRBV30 to TRBJ2-5; D could derive from TRBD1 or TRBD2 (5 bases each). V lost 0 bases to trimming and J lost 7 bases, with 12 bases between them. The CDR3 has 13 residues. Germline values: CDR1 GTSNPN, CDR2 SVGIG (reference sequence). The CDR3: CAWSVKVGGTQYF. The CDR3 DNA follows: TGTGCCTGGAGTGTAAAGGTTGGGGGGACCCAGTACTTC.

The J gene is TRBJ1-2, the V gene TRBV29-1; D gene ambiguous. V was cut by 6 bases and J by 5 bases, with 16 bases left in between. Germline values: CDR1 SQVTM, CDR2 ANQGSEA. The CDR3 has 13 residues. CDR3 loop: CSVYLDGRYGYTF. The CDR3 DNA follows: TGCAGCGTCTACCTGGACGGGCGATATGGCTACACCTTC.

This chain joins TRBV19 and TRBJ1-1; 7 bases agree with TRBD1. The CDR3 covers 13 residues. Trimming at V came to 11 bases and at J to 4 bases, leaving 10 bases not matched to a gene. CDR1 is LNHDA and CDR2 is SQIVND in the germline V gene (reference sequence). CDR3 nucleotide sequence: TGTGCCGCCTCAGGGGGAGGCCGCACTGAAGCTTTCTTT. Its protein is CAASGGGRTEAFF.

The rearrangement uses TRBV5-1 and TRBJ2-5; 11 bases are shared with TRBD2. V gave up 5 bases and J gave up 2 bases; unmatched junction bases: 8. CDR1 is SGHRS and CDR2 is YFSETQ in the germline V gene. The CDR3 totals 16 residues. The CDR3 loop reads CASSLAGGPYQETQYF. CDR3 DNA sequence: TGCGCCAGCAGTTTAGCGGGAGGGCCGTATCAAGAGACCCAGTACTTC. The entire variable domain, with the rest obtained from reference TRBV5-1 and TRBJ2-5, is as follows: KAGVTQTPRYLIKTRGQQVTLSCSPISGHRSVSWYQQTPGQGLQFLFEYFSETQRNKGNFPGRFSGRQFSNSRSEMNVSTLELGDSALYLCASSLAGGPYQETQYFGPGTRLLVL.

Here the CDR3 DNA reads TGTGCCAGCAGCTTAGCTCCCCCGGCGGGAGTAGTAGTGCAGTACTTC. The encoded protein is CASSLAPPAGVVVQYF. The rearrangement links TRBV7-6 to TRBJ2-7; TRBD2 matches at 7 bases. The CDR3 totals 16 residues. J lost 9 bases, V lost 0 bases, and 14 bases had no gene match. The V gene's germline CDR1 is SGHVS and CDR2 FNYEAQ.

The genes are TRBV29-1 and TRBJ1-6, with 9 bases that match TRBD1. CDR3 length: 14 residues. J gave up 8 bases and V 4 bases, and 6 bases lay outside the gene matches. Germline loops: CDR1 SQVTM, CDR2 ANQGSEA. CDR3 sequence: CSVGTGVTDSPLHF. Here the CDR3 DNA reads TGCAGCGTTGGGACAGGGGTAACAGATTCACCCCTCCACTTT.

The V gene is TRBV6-4, the J gene TRBJ2-1; 10 nucleotides match TRBD1. V shed 6 bases, J shed 2 bases, and the junction held 4 bases outside the gene matches. CDR3 size: 15 residues. CDR1 and CDR2 from the germline V gene are MRHNA and SNTAGT. CDR3 in amino acids: CASSPGQGTYNEQFF. The CDR3 coding sequence is TGTGCCAGCAGCCCGGGACAGGGGACCTACAATGAGCAGTTCTTC.

Note on this clone: The same CDR3 arises from other DNA sequences in this sample as well. The rearrangement links TRBV2 to TRBJ2-3, with TRBD2 matching 9 bases. Germline V lookup: CDR1 SNHLY, CDR2 FYNNEI. The CDR3 runs to 16 residues. Germline trimming cut 1 base from V and 6 bases from J; bases unmatched to any gene: 8. The DNA for the CDR3 is TGTGCCAGCAGTGAAGGGGCTAGCGGGACTCCGGATACGCAGTATTTT. Protein product: CASSEGASGTPDTQYF.

The J gene is TRBJ1-5, the V gene TRBV30; D remains unclear. Trimming left V 0 bases short and J 2 bases short, with 5 bases between. The CDR3 spans 13 residues. The germline gives CDR1 GTSNPN, CDR2 SVGIG (reference sequence). CDR3 nucleotide sequence: TGTGCCTGGAGTGTAGACGGCAATCAGCCCCAGCATTTT. Residues: CAWSVDGNQPQHF.

The rearrangement links TRBV6-5 to TRBJ2-1; no reliable D call. Germline V gene lookup returns CDR1 MNHEY and CDR2 SVGAGI. The CDR3 totals 13 residues. V lost 5 bases and J 8 bases, leaving 13 bases between the germline ends. CDR3 coding DNA: TGTGCCAGCAGTACGGACGAAAGCTATGAGCAGTTCTTC. Protein: CASSTDESYEQFF.